This T cell receptor (beta chain) was captured in a study of shared clonotypes between healthy human individuals (TCRdb year 2020). Study-wide context: The cohort included three men and a couple of women between 18 and 49 years of age. Blood TCR repertoires of a handful of healthy adults were deeply sequenced to estimate repertoire size and the extent of clonotype sharing between individuals. Per donor, three plates each were used for CD4 naive and CD4 memory, two for CD8 naive, and one for CD8 memory. Different laboratories and diverse techniques were used to prepare libraries and sequence TCR repertoires, to increase sequencing depth and limit assay-specific biases. Per donor, leukapheresis produced somewhere between about 0.85 and 8.9 billion PBMCs.

Using the deep immunoSEQ assay, multiplex PCR amplified TCR CDR3 regions from genomic DNA. Extracted genomic DNA from each cell subset was spread evenly across all wells of several immunoSEQ 96-well plates, with each plate serving as a replicate. For sorted subsets, each replicate PCR was loaded with approximately 190 ng genomic DNA, equivalent to 30,000 or so T cell genomes. The purified libraries were quantified using a Qubit 3.0 fluorometer, sized with a Bioanalyzer 2100, and then quantified again using the KAPA Library Quantification kit. Every immunoSEQ 96-well plate was sequenced on a separate single-read 150-cycle Illumina NextSeq 550 flow cell. Under the source paper's analysis protocol: Because the immunoSEQ output included only junctional sequences and no quality scores, the filtering could not be the same as the filtering used for full-length reads. To assign V/J genes and CDR3, sequences were annotated against IMGT germline references using PyIR, a Python wrapper for IgBLAST v1.9. Reads with weak V/J assignments (E-value above 1e-6), missing CDR3, stop codons, out-of-frame junctions, or ambiguous translated residues were removed. A V3J clonotype was defined by an identical inferred V gene, J gene, and CDR3 amino acid sequence. The percentage overlap between two repertoires was calculated by dividing the number of shared unique clonotypes by the size of the smaller repertoire. Three approaches were used to assess repertoire richness: RTK rarefaction, the Chao1 estimator, and Recon v2.1 estimates of unobserved clonotypes. For all TCRbeta clonotypes obtained by the gDNA method from several donors, generation probabilities were computed with OLGA. In its TCRdb copy, this immuneACCESS table keeps in-frame sequences only and misses some clones. Where compared with another copy, unresolved V genes explain less than half of these, and the others have no known cause. That table is the source of V, J and clone size, and D and trimming were worked out from the DNA. The sample table holds about 800,000 clones, of which about 96% were seen once. Approximately 0.2% of the sample comes from the top ten.

What the authors observed across the whole study: Incomplete sequencing was indicated by rarefaction of sorted-subset datasets, despite the large sequencing depth. Pairwise subsampling indicated that sequencing depth was expected to affect the degree of clonotype sharing among donors. Because the study included only a small number of donors, the genetic and exposure-history diversity represented was limited. Estimated clonotype richness was generally larger for naive than for memory subsets. Compared with non-shared clonotypes, clonotypes shared by all four sorted-subset donors had higher generation probabilities. Sharing across a few donors was observed for approximately 5% of naive CD4, about 4% of naive CD8, roughly 2.4% of memory CD4, and around 0.42% of memory CD8 clonotypes. Only blood was sampled, and tissue TCR repertoires likely differ from those in blood.

CD8 naive samples were CD45RO-negative cells positively selected for CCR7, giving a CD45RA+CCR7+ population that excluded TemRA cells. Healthy HIV-negative adults with no recently reported acute infections or vaccinations were included as donors. Only Caucasian adults living in Nashville, Tennessee, USA were represented among the donors. Blood was obtained by leukapheresis, after which PBMCs were separated by Ficoll-Histopaque density gradient centrifugation and cryopreserved in liquid nitrogen vapor phase. Purity and quantity of every magnetically sorted T cell population were checked by analytical flow cytometry. From each sorted fraction, genomic DNA was isolated and quantified by UV absorbance on a Nanodrop 2000c. With respect to this clone: It lacks a known antigen. Base qualities are not recorded, but no much larger clone differs from it by a single base.

The CDR3 covers 15 residues, taking in both the cysteine and the phenylalanine. Of all the DNA, just the CDR3 is kept, 45 bases in frame from base 1. CDR1 and CDR2 (PRHDT, FYEKMQ) derive from the germline V gene (reference sequence). Germline trimming amounts to 5 bases on V and 2 bases on J, with 4 as the count of junction bases outside the gene matches. The rearranged chain carries TRBV13 and TRBJ2-1; TRBD2 agrees with 9 junctional bases. Source material: naive CD8+ T cells sorted from blood. In the paper's terms, the cell subset or site label means: CD45RA+CCR7+. This receptor was taken from a man aged 25 to 40 in good health. CDR3 sequence: CASSDGTSPYNEQFF. At the DNA level, the sequence is TGTGCCAGCAGCGACGGGACTAGCCCCTACAATGAGCAGTTCTTC.